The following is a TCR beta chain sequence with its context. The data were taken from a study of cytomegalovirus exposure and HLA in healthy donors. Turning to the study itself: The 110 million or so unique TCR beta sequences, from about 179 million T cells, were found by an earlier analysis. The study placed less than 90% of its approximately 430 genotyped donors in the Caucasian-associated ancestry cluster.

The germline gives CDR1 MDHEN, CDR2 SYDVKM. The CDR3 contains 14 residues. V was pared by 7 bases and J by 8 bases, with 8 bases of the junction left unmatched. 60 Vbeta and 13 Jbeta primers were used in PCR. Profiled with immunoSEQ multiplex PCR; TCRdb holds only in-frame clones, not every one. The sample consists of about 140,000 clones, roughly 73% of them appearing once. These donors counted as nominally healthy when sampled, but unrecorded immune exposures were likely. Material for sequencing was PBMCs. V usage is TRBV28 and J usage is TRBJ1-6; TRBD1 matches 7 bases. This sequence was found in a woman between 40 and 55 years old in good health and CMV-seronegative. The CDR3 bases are TGTGCCAGCAACAGGGGAGGTACGGATTCACCCCTCCACTTT. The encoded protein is CASNRGGTDSPLHF.